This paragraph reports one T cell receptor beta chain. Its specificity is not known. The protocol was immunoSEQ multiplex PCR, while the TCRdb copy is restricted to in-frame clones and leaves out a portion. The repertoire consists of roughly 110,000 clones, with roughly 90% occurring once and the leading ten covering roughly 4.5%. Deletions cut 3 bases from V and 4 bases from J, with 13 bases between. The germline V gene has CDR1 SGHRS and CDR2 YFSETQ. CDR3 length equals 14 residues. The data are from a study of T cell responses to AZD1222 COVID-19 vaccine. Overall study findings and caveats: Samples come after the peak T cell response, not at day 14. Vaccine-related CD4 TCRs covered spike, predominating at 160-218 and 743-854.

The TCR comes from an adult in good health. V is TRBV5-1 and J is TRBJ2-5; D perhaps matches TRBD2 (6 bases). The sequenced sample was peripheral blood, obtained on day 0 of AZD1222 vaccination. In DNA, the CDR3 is TGCGCCAGCAGCTCATCAATGGGGGGAGAGACCCAGTACTTC. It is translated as CASSSSMGGETQYF. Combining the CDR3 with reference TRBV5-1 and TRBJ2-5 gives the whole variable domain KAGVTQTPRYLIKTRGQQVTLSCSPISGHRSVSWYQQTPGQGLQFLFEYFSETQRNKGNFPGRFSGRQFSNSRSEMNVSTLELGDSALYLCASSSSMGGETQYFGPGTRLLVL.